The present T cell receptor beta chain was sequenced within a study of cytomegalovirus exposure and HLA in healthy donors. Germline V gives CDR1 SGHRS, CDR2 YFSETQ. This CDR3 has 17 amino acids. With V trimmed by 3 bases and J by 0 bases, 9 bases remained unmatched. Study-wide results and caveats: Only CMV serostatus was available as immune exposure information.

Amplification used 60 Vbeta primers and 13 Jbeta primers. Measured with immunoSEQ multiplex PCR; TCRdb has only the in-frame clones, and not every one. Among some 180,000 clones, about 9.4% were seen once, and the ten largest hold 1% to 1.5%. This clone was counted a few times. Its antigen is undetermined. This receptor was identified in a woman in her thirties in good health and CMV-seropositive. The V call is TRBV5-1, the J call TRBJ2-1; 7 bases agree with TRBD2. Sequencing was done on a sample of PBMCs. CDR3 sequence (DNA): TGCGCCAGCAGCTCACGACTAGCTTCTCGCTCCTACAATGAGCAGTTCTTC. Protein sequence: CASSSRLASRSYNEQFF.